These 16 T cell receptor beta chains share one sample of origin, sequenced in a study of T cell responses to AZD1222 COVID-19 vaccine (TCRdb year 2021). The library was obtained by the immunoSEQ multiplex PCR assay. The table was pulled from immuneACCESS by TCRdb, which kept in-frame rearrangements only. Such tables lose some clones; where checked, under half of the loss comes from unresolved V genes, and the rest has no known cause. Here the sample has over 95,000 clones; 80% to 90% occur a single time. The top ten clonotypes cover about 12% of the sample. Reading the label with the study, this specimen's time point is: baseline before first vaccination. Sequenced here: peripheral blood, sampled on day 0 of AZD1222 vaccination. The receptors shown here come from an adult in good health.

The J gene is TRBJ1-2, the V gene TRBV28; D gene uncertain. Germline V gene sequence: CDR1 MDHEN, CDR2 SYDVKM. The CDR3 runs 13 residues. V lost 2 bases and J lost 2, with 6 bases in between. CDR3 in amino acids: CASSLRMNYGYTF. CDR3 sequence (DNA): TGTGCCAGCAGTTTAAGGATGAACTATGGCTACACCTTC.

J is TRBJ2-3 and V is TRBV30, with 7 bases aligning to TRBD2. The CDR3 covers 15 residues. Germline CDR1 and CDR2: GTSNPN and SVGIG (reference sequence). With V trimmed by 2 bases and J by 6 bases, 11 bases remained unmatched. This CDR3 is CAWSQLAKGFDTQYF. For the CDR3, the DNA is TGTGCCTGGAGTCAACTAGCGAAGGGATTCGATACGCAGTATTTT.

The CDR3 bases are TGCGCCAGCAGCTTGTCAGCGAACTATGGCTACACCTTC. Its translation is CASSLSANYGYTF. The gene calls are TRBV5-1 and TRBJ1-2; D gene ambiguous. V was trimmed by 1 base and J by 2 bases, leaving 6 bases between them. Germline lookup yields CDR1 SGHRS and CDR2 YFSETQ. This CDR3 contains 13 residues.

The chain joins TRBV12-3 or TRBV12-4 to TRBJ1-2, with D hard to call. This CDR3 has 12 residues. The V end lost 3 bases, the J end lost 8 bases, and 10 bases lay between the germline ends. The CDR3 region is CASSFFVGGYTF. The CDR3 DNA reads as TGTGCCAGCAGTTTTTTCGTGGGAGGCTACACCTTC.

The rearrangement joins TRBV18 to TRBJ1-4; D remains ambiguous. V lost 4 bases and J lost 4, with 4 bases in between. This CDR3 contains 12 residues. Germline V gives CDR1 KGHSH, CDR2 LQKENI. The CDR3 DNA reads as TGTGCCAGCTCACGTCATAATGAAAAACTGTTTTTT. Translated: CASSRHNEKLFF.

The chain carries TRBV19 and TRBJ2-1; 8 positions agree with TRBD2. In germline, CDR1 is LNHDA, CDR2 SQIVND (reference sequence). Trimming removed 6 bases from V and 3 bases from J; junction bases left unmatched: 4. CDR3 length: 14 amino acids. The CDR3 region is CASRRAGGYNEQFF. The CDR3 DNA follows: TGTGCCAGTAGGAGGGCGGGAGGCTACAATGAGCAGTTCTTC.

This chain uses TRBV9 with TRBJ1-3, with a possible D match to TRBD1 (6 bases). Between the trimmed V and J ends, which lost 3 bases and 0 bases, there was a span of 10 bases. This CDR3 is built from 15 residues. Looked up from germline, CDR1 is SGDLS and CDR2 is YYNGEE. Written as DNA, the CDR3 is TGTGCCAGCAGCGGGATGACAGGCTCTGGAAACACCATATATTTT. As protein: CASSGMTGSGNTIYF. Variable domain in full (rest from reference TRBV9 and TRBJ1-3): DSGVTQTPKHLITATGQRVTLRCSPRSGDLSVYWYQQSLDQGLQFLIQYYNGEERAKGNILERFSAQQFPDLHSELNLSSLELGDSALYFCASSGMTGSGNTIYFGEGSWLTVV.

The chain couples TRBV10-3 to TRBJ2-1; 11 bases map to TRBD2. V lost 6 bases, J lost 0 bases, and 1 base stayed unmatched. The CDR3 extends over 15 amino acids. Germline V gene lookup returns CDR1 ENHRY and CDR2 SYGVKD. This chain's CDR3 is CAIRTSGSSYNEQFF. The CDR3 DNA sequence: TGTGCCATCAGAACTAGCGGGAGCTCCTACAATGAGCAGTTCTTC.

This clone came up a few times. This chain uses TRBV7-2 with TRBJ2-5; no firm D call. V was pared by 5 bases and J by 2 bases, with 9 bases between. Germline assignment: CDR1 SGHTA and CDR2 FQGNSA. The CDR3 sequence is 13 residues long. CDR3 amino acids: CASSTIWQETQYF. CDR3 nucleotides: TGTGCCAGCAGCACCATTTGGCAAGAGACCCAGTACTTC.

J is TRBJ2-1 and V is TRBV5-1, with 7 bases matching TRBD2. Germline CDR1 and CDR2: SGHRS and YFSETQ. CDR3 length: 14 amino acids. Germline trimming cut 3 bases from V and 6 bases from J; bases unmatched to any gene: 6. The CDR3 DNA reads as TGCGCCAGCAGCTGGGGAGGGGAGCCCAATGAGCAGTTCTTC. This translates into CASSWGGEPNEQFF.

V is TRBV7-3 and J is TRBJ1-1; D unclear. Trimming stripped 1 base from V and 6 bases from J, with 9 bases between. The CDR3 consists of 13 residues. Per the germline V gene, CDR1 is SGHTA and CDR2 is FQGTGA. The CDR3 DNA reads as TGTGCCAGCAGCTTAAAGCGGGGAGCTGAAGCTTTCTTT. It codes for CASSLKRGAEAFF.

V gene TRBV27 combines with J gene TRBJ2-5; D is tentatively TRBD1 or TRBD2 (6 bases each). Germline values: CDR1 MNHEY, CDR2 SMNVEV (reference sequence). The CDR3 is 15 residues long. The germline V and J ends were trimmed by 3 bases and 4 bases, with 15 bases remaining between them. In DNA form, the CDR3 reads TGTGCCAGCAGTTTGTTGGGGGGCGCGGGAGAGACCCAGTACTTC. Protein: CASSLLGGAGETQYF.

CDR3 region: CASSLNRDSNTEAFF. The CDR3 DNA reads as TGTGCCAGCAGCTTAAACCGGGACAGCAACACTGAAGCTTTCTTT. The rearrangement uses TRBV7-9 and TRBJ1-1; 7 bases are a match to TRBD1. This CDR3 has 15 amino acids. CDR1 and CDR2 from the germline V gene are SEHNR and FQNEAQ (reference sequence). J lost 2 bases, V lost 2 bases, and 5 bases had no gene match.

In regard to this clone: Other DNA sequences in the same sample also yield this CDR3. The chain is built from TRBV11-3 and TRBJ2-1; D is unclear. Germline values: CDR1 SGHNT, CDR2 YENEEA. The CDR3 sequence is 14 residues long. With 0 bases removed from V and 3 bases from J, the gap between germline ends came to 6 bases. The CDR3 protein is CASSLDKSYNEQFF. In DNA, the CDR3 is TGTGCCAGCAGCTTAGATAAGAGCTACAATGAGCAGTTCTTC.

The chain couples TRBV3-1 (or the pseudogene TRBV3-2) to TRBJ2-1; D is possibly TRBD1 or TRBD2 (5 bases each). Looked up from germline, CDR1 is LGHDT and CDR2 is YNNKEL (reference sequence). The V end was cut by 6 bases, the J end by 6 bases, with 21 bases between. There are 16 residues in the CDR3. The CDR3 sequence: CASSFLGAPSINEQFF. The CDR3 DNA sequence: TGTGCCAGCAGTTTCCTCGGGGCGCCCAGCATCAATGAGCAGTTCTTC.

The V and J genes are TRBV18 and TRBJ1-2, with 7 bases matching TRBD1. Looked up from germline, CDR1 is KGHSH and CDR2 is LQKENI. The CDR3 is made up of 15 amino acids. V gave up 2 bases and J gave up 3 bases; unmatched junction bases: 6. The CDR3 here is CASSPSATGDYGYTF. The CDR3 DNA sequence: TGTGCCAGCTCACCATCCGCAACAGGGGACTATGGCTACACCTTC.